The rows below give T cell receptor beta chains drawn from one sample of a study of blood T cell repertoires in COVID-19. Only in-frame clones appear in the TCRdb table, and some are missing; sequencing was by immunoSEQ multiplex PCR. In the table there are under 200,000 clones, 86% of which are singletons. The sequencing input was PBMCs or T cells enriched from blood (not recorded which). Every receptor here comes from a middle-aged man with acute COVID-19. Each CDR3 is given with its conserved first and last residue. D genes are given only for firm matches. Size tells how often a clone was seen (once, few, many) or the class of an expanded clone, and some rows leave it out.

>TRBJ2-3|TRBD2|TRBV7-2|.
TGTGCCAGCAGCTACGGACTAGCCGCGGATACGCAGTATTTT
CASSYGLAADTQYF
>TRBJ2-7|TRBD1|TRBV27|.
TGTGCCAGCAGTTATGGGACAGGGAGAGAGCAGTACTTC
CASSYGTGREQYF
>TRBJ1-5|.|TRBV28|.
TGTGCCAGCAGTTTAGCCTCAAGGGGTAGCAATCAGCCCCAGCATTTT
CASSLASRGSNQPQHF
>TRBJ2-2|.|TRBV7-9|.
TGTGCCAGCAGGGGAAAGGAGGCCCAGGGGTCCGGGGAGCTGTTTTTT
CASRGKEAQGSGELFF
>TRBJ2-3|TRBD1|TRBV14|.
TGTGCCAGCAGTCCAGGCCGGGACAGGACCACAGATACGCAGTATTTT
CASSPGRDRTTDTQYF
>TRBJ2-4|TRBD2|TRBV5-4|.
TGTGCCAGCAGCCCCGGGACTAGCGGGCCCCTAGCCAAAAACATTCAGTACTTC
CASSPGTSGPLAKNIQYF
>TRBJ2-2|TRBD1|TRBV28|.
TGTGCCAGCAGCCCCAGACAGGGAAGGAACGGGGAGCTGTTTTTT
CASSPRQGRNGELFF
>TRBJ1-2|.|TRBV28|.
TGTGCCAGCAGTAATAGAGAGTATGGCTACACCTTC
CASSNREYGYTF
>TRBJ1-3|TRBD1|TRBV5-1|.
TGCGCCAGCAGCTTGGAAGGACAGGCCTCTGGAAACACCATATATTTT
CASSLEGQASGNTIYF
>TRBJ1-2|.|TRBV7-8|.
TGTGCCAGCAGAAGACATCAGGAGGACGGCTACACCTTC
CASRRHQEDGYTF
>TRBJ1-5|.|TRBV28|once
TGTGCCAGCAGTTTACGGTTATATCAGCCCCAGCATTTT
CASSLRLYQPQHF
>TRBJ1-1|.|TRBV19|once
TGTGCCAGTACGCCCCCCGGGGCTGAAGCTTTCTTT
CASTPPGAEAFF
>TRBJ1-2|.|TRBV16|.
TGTGCCAGCAGCCGCATCGGTGGAGGAGGACTCTATGGCTACACCTTC
CASSRIGGGGLYGYTF
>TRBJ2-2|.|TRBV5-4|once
TGTGCCAGCAGCTCTAGCTACGGGGAGCTGTTTTTT
CASSSSYGELFF
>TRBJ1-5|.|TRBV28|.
TGTGCCAGCAGTAGGTCGGCCGCAGAGGGCAATCAGCCCCAGCATTTT
CASSRSAAEGNQPQHF
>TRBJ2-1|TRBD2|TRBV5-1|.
TGCGCCAGCAGCTTGGGTAGCGGGGCTTACAATGAGCAGTTCTTC
CASSLGSGAYNEQFF
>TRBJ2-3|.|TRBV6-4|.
TGTGCCAGCAGTGTTGAGACTAGCACAGATACGCAGTATTTT
CASSVETSTDTQYF
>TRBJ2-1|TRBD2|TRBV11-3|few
TGTGCCAGCAGCTTACGGACTAGCAGCTACAATGAGCAGTTCTTC
CASSLRTSSYNEQFF
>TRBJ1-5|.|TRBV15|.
TGTGCCACCAGCAGAGTCGGGACATCCACTAGCAATCAGCCCCAGCATTTT
CATSRVGTSTSNQPQHF
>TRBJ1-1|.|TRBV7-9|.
TGTGCCAGCAGCTTAGGTGGGAGGACACGGGCATTAAACACTGAAGCTTTCTTT
CASSLGGRTRALNTEAFF
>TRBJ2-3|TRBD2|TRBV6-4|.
TGTGCCAGCAGTGAAAGCGGGAGTAGTACAGATACGCAGTATTTT
CASSESGSSTDTQYF